Listed here are 9 T cell receptor beta chains from one sample, sequenced in a study of neoadjuvant nivolumab and ipilimumab in lung cancer. Clones were sequenced by immunoSEQ multiplex PCR, and TCRdb holds only the in-frame ones, with some missing. The table shows tens of thousands of clones, with roughly 90% occurring only once. The source was peripheral blood, collected after neoadjuvant nivolumab, alone or with ipilimumab, at or shortly before surgery. These receptors all come from an adult with non-small cell lung cancer.

The chain combines TRBV7-3 with TRBJ2-5; the D gene is possibly TRBD2 (6 bases). V was pared by 4 bases and J by 4 bases, with 13 bases between. The CDR3 runs to 14 residues. Germline CDR1 is SGHTA and CDR2 is FQGTGA. The CDR3 here is CASSSDRGRETQYF. The CDR3 coding sequence is TGTGCCAGCAGCTCAGACCGGGGGAGAGAGACCCAGTACTTC.

CDR3: CASSFLLGRGSGEQYF. The CDR3 DNA reads as TGTGCCAGCAGTTTCCTCCTGGGTAGGGGCTCGGGCGAGCAGTACTTC. The chain uses TRBV27 and TRBJ2-7; D perhaps matches TRBD1 (5 bases). There are 16 residues in the CDR3. Germline V gene lookup returns CDR1 MNHEY and CDR2 SMNVEV (reference sequence). Trimming removed 3 bases from V and 6 bases from J, with 21 bases in between.

The V call is TRBV6-1, the J call TRBJ1-4; possibly TRBD1 for D (6 bases). This CDR3 comprises 16 residues. Germline lookup yields CDR1 MNHNS and CDR2 SASEGT. With 1 base removed from V and 5 bases from J, the gap between germline ends came to 14 bases. CDR3 sequence (DNA): TGTGCCAGCAGTGAAGGGGTTGGGCAGGGGAATGAAAAACTGTTTTTT. Residues: CASSEGVGQGNEKLFF.

This clone occurred a few times. This chain connects TRBV15 to TRBJ1-1, with D hard to call. The germline CDR1 and CDR2 sequences are LNHNV and YYDKDF (reference sequence). Trimming pared 0 bases from V and 3 bases from J, leaving 8 bases between. CDR3 length equals 14 residues. CDR3 nucleotides: TGTGCCACCAGCAGAGATTACAGCGACACTGAAGCTTTCTTT. It specifies CATSRDYSDTEAFF.

V is TRBV18 and J is TRBJ2-1; D assignment may be TRBD1 or TRBD2 (6 bases each). The V gene lost 3 bases and the J gene lost 3 bases, with 15 bases spanning the gap. Germline V gene data show CDR1 as KGHSH and CDR2 as LQKENI. The CDR3 totals 16 residues. This CDR3 reads CASSPLRGGLYNEQFF. CDR3 nucleotide sequence: TGTGCCAGCTCACCTTTACGAGGGGGACTCTACAATGAGCAGTTCTTC.

This clone is a singleton in its sample. The rearrangement joins TRBV6-6 to TRBJ2-1, with a tentative D call TRBD2 (5 bases). The V end lost 2 bases, the J end lost 4 bases, and 15 bases lay between the germline ends. The CDR3 consists of 16 residues. Germline-derived CDR1 and CDR2 are MNHNY and SVGAGI (reference sequence). CDR3 in amino acids: CASSYTSTSGYNEQFF. The DNA of the CDR3 is TGTGCCAGCAGTTACACTAGTACATCGGGTTACAATGAGCAGTTCTTC.

V usage is TRBV5-4 and J usage is TRBJ1-2; D call uncertain. The CDR3 has 13 residues. The V and J ends lost 2 bases and 2 bases respectively, with 7 bases between them. The germline V gene has CDR1 SGHNT and CDR2 YYREEE (reference sequence). The CDR3 loop is CASSFAGNYGYTF. CDR3 in DNA: TGTGCCAGCAGCTTCGCTGGGAACTATGGCTACACCTTC. Full variable domain (rest looked up from reference TRBV5-4 and TRBJ1-2): ETGVTQSPTHLIKTRGQQVTLRCSSQSGHNTVSWYQQALGQGPQFIFQYYREEENGRGNFPPRFSGLQFPNYSSELNVNALELDDSALYLCASSFAGNYGYTFGSGTRLTVV.

J is TRBJ2-7 and V is TRBV5-1, with D unresolved. This CDR3 has 12 residues. Germline loops: CDR1 SGHRS, CDR2 YFSETQ. Trimming shortened V by 3 bases and J by 1 base, and 5 bases separated the two germline ends. CDR3 coding DNA: TGCGCCAGCAGCTCGTTTTCCTACGAGCAGTACTTC. This encodes CASSSFSYEQYF.

V and J are TRBV19 and TRBJ1-2; 7 nucleotides agree with TRBD1. The CDR3 sequence is 14 residues long. V shed 7 bases and J 8 bases; nucleotides not matched to a gene: 13. Germline CDR1 LNHDA, CDR2 SQIVND (reference sequence). The DNA for the CDR3 is TGTGCCAGTACCCCGGAGACAGGGCCGGGGGGCTACACCTTC. This encodes CASTPETGPGGYTF.